Below, one T cell receptor (beta chain) is given with its context. V was cut by 5 bases and J by 0 bases, with 14 bases left in between. The CDR3 is 16 amino acids. Germline V CDR1 and CDR2: SGHTA, FQGTGA. The data stem from a study of early T cells in non-severe SARS-CoV-2 infection. TCRdb reprocessed the 5' RACE reads via MiXCR and lists one record per CDR3 protein. The sample contains around 29,000 distinct CDR3 sequences, roughly 9.7% of which appear only once. The gene calls are TRBV7-3 and TRBJ2-1; D unresolved. Sequenced input: whole blood. The TCR comes from an adult who was a healthcare worker with PCR-confirmed SARS-CoV-2 infection or an uninfected control (not recorded which). The CDR3 DNA follows: TGTGCCAGCAGCCCCAATCCTCAGAGCTCCTACAATGAGCAGTTCTTC. It translates to CASSPNPQSSYNEQFF.